A single sample gave rise to the 24 T cell receptor beta chains below, sequenced in a study of beta chain features in type 1 diabetes. As every portion of the isolated RNA was reverse transcribed, the sequencing read expressed TCRB transcripts. TCRdb keeps only in-frame clones here, not all; method: immunoSEQ multiplex PCR. In the table there are about 360,000 clones, 10% to 15% of which are singletons. The material sequenced was naive CD4+ T cells from blood. Receptor source: a man in his late teens or twenties in good health.

This clone has only a few counts. The chain carries TRBV30 and TRBJ1-2; TRBD1 agrees at 8 bases. CDR1 GTSNPN and CDR2 SVGIG come from the germline V gene (reference sequence). The V and J ends lost 1 base and 8 bases, in that order; junction bases with no gene match: 6. The CDR3 covers 13 residues. The CDR3 sequence: CAWSEGQAWGYTF. The CDR3 DNA sequence: TGTGCCTGGAGTGAGGGACAGGCTTGGGGCTACACCTTC.

This clone has just a few counts. J is TRBJ2-7 and V is TRBV7-2; 11 bases fit TRBD2. Germline CDR1 SGHTA, CDR2 FQGNSA. The CDR3 sequence is 14 residues long. V gave up 3 bases and J gave up 7 bases; unmatched junction bases: 5. The CDR3, as DNA: TGTGCCAGCAGCTTGTTAGCGGGAGGGCTGGAGCAGTACTTC. Translation: CASSLLAGGLEQYF.

The rearrangement joins TRBV7-2 to TRBJ1-3; D is possibly TRBD1 (6 bases). This CDR3 region has 18 residues. Germline CDR1 reads SGHTA; CDR2 reads FQGNSA. The germline V and J ends were trimmed by 1 base and 1 base, with 17 bases remaining between them. The CDR3 protein is CASSLGAGAVISGNTIYF. CDR3 nucleotide sequence: TGTGCCAGCAGCTTAGGTGCGGGGGCAGTCATATCTGGAAACACCATATATTTT.

This clone was recorded a few times. CDR3 loop: CASRPPGLAGGANTGELFF. CDR3 bases: TGTGCCAGCAGACCCCCGGGACTAGCGGGAGGCGCGAACACCGGGGAGCTGTTTTTT. The chain couples TRBV7-9 to TRBJ2-2; 15 bases line up with TRBD2. Unmatched junction bases numbered 8, after V lost 6 bases and J lost 0 bases. This CDR3 spans 19 amino acids. In germline, CDR1 is SEHNR, CDR2 FQNEAQ (reference sequence).

The chain employs TRBV5-1 and TRBJ2-7; D possibly corresponds to TRBD1 (6 bases). Trimming cost V 4 bases and J 0 bases, with 14 bases left between them. The CDR3 length is 15 residues. CDR1 is SGHRS and CDR2 is YFSETQ in the germline V gene. The CDR3: CASSQGQPSSYEQYF. CDR3 DNA sequence: TGCGCCAGCAGCCAGGGACAACCGAGCTCCTACGAGCAGTACTTC.

About this clone: One end of the junction is discordant with germline, which a read error may explain. V is TRBV2 and J is TRBJ2-2, with 12 bases identical to TRBD2. CDR1 is SNHLY, CDR2 FYNNEI, per germline. This CDR3 is built from 15 residues. The CDR3 reads CASREGLAGPGELFF. Here the CDR3 DNA reads TGTGCCAGCAGGGAAGGACTAGCGGGACCCGGGGAGCTGTTTTTT.

This clone was picked up a small number of times. V gene TRBV11-1 combines with J gene TRBJ1-5; 7 bases are shared with TRBD1. Germline CDR1 reads SGHAT; CDR2 reads FQDESV (reference sequence). The J segment lost 7 bases and the V segment lost 5 bases, leaving 5 bases of the junction unmatched. The CDR3 length is 13 residues. CDR3 in DNA: TGTGCCAGCAGCCCAGGGGGTACCCAGCCCCAGCATTTT. It is translated as CASSPGGTQPQHF. Based on the CDR3 plus reference TRBV11-1 and TRBJ1-5, the full variable domain is EAEVAQSPRYKITEKSQAVAFWCDPISGHATLYWYRQILGQGPELLVQFQDESVVDDSQLPKDRFSAERLKGVDSTLKIQPAELGDSAMYLCASSPGGTQPQHFGDGTRLSIL.

This clone was detected a few times. V usage is TRBV9 and J usage is TRBJ2-7; the match to TRBD2 covers 9 bases. After removal of 0 bases from V and 3 bases from J, the junction contained 4 bases not matched to a gene. CDR1 and CDR2 (germline): SGDLS, YYNGEE. The CDR3 has 15 amino acids. DNA of the CDR3: TGTGCCAGCAGCGTAGGGAGCGGGGGGTACTACGAGCAGTACTTC. Its translation is CASSVGSGGYYEQYF.

The V and J genes are TRBV5-1 and TRBJ2-2; D is perhaps TRBD2 (6 bases). The CDR3 sequence is 15 residues long. Trimming took 1 base from V and 0 from J, leaving 7 bases between them. The germline gives CDR1 SGHRS, CDR2 YFSETQ. Written as DNA, the CDR3 is TGCGCCAGCAGCTTGTCTAGCGCGAACACCGGGGAGCTGTTTTTT. Protein sequence: CASSLSSANTGELFF.

The genes are TRBV4-2 and TRBJ2-3; 7 bases are a match to TRBD2. The germline V gene has CDR1 LGHNA and CDR2 YNFKEQ. V lost 2 bases to trimming and J lost 3 bases; unmatched junction nucleotides: 11. This CDR3 is 17 amino acids long. The CDR3 spells CASSQTGGAGPTDTQYF. The CDR3 DNA follows: TGTGCCAGCAGCCAAACCGGAGGAGCGGGGCCTACAGATACGCAGTATTTT.

CDR3 in amino acids: CASIGGGGTNEKLFF. DNA of the CDR3: TGTGCCAGCATCGGGGGAGGTGGAACTAATGAAAAACTGTTTTTT. This sequence joins TRBV2 and TRBJ1-4; possibly TRBD1 for D (5 bases). The V gene lost 7 bases and the J gene lost 1 base, with 13 bases spanning the gap. The CDR3 has 15 residues. CDR1 is SNHLY and CDR2 is FYNNEI in the germline V gene. Using reference TRBV2 and TRBJ1-4 for the parts outside the CDR3, the full variable domain is EPEVTQTPSHQVTQMGQEVILRCVPISNHLYFYWYRQILGQKVEFLVSFYNNEISEKSEIFDDQFSVERPDGSNFTLKIRSTKLEDSAMYFCASIGGGGTNEKLFFGSGTQLSVL.

A few counts support this clone. The genes are TRBV28 and TRBJ2-7, with 8 bases lining up with TRBD1. J gave up 3 bases and V 3 bases, and 7 bases lay outside the gene matches. This CDR3 region has 15 residues. Germline CDR1 and CDR2: MDHEN and SYDVKM. Written as DNA, the CDR3 is TGTGCCAGCAGTTTGCCAGGGGGCCTAGGCTACGAGCAGTACTTC. Translated, it gives CASSLPGGLGYEQYF.

This clone was detected only a few times. CDR3 amino acids: CASSFPGQKTYEQYF. The CDR3 DNA reads TGTGCCAGCAGCTTTCCGGGACAGAAAACCTACGAGCAGTACTTC. The chain couples TRBV7-2 to TRBJ2-7; 7 bases line up with TRBD1. There are 15 residues in the CDR3. Germline V gene lookup returns CDR1 SGHTA and CDR2 FQGNSA. After removal of 3 bases from V and 2 bases from J, the junction contained 7 bases not matched to a gene. Full variable domain (remainder filled in from reference TRBV7-2 and TRBJ2-7): GAGVSQSPSNKVTEKGKDVELRCDPISGHTALYWYRQSLGQGLEFLIYFQGNSAPDKSGLPSDRFSAERTGGSVSTLTIQRTQQEDSAVYLCASSFPGQKTYEQYFGPGTRLTVT.

The J gene is TRBJ1-3, the V gene TRBV7-8; perhaps TRBD1 as D (6 bases). Germline CDR1 reads SGHVS; CDR2 reads FQNEAQ. The CDR3 covers 16 residues. V lost 6 bases and J 0 bases, leaving 15 bases between the germline ends. In DNA, the CDR3 is TGTGCCAGCAGGCTGGGCAGGGGCCTCTCTGGAAACACCATATATTTT. Protein sequence: CASRLGRGLSGNTIYF.

This clone occurred many times. The CDR3 region has the DNA TGTGCCTGGAGTGTACTCGATGAGCAGTTCTTC. This encodes CAWSVLDEQFF. The chain employs TRBV30 and TRBJ2-1, with D hard to call. Germline V gene sequence: CDR1 GTSNPN, CDR2 SVGIG (reference sequence). The CDR3 runs to 11 residues. Trimming pared 0 bases from V and 8 bases from J, leaving 5 bases between.

This clone was counted only a few times. This chain links TRBV2 with TRBJ2-3; 7 bases fit TRBD2. The V and J ends lost 6 bases and 0 bases, in that order; junction bases with no gene match: 0. The CDR3 has 13 residues. Germline lookup yields CDR1 SNHLY and CDR2 FYNNEI. CDR3 in amino acids: CASRGGSTDTQYF. In DNA, the CDR3 is TGTGCCAGCAGGGGGGGGAGCACAGATACGCAGTATTTT.

This chain uses TRBV30 with TRBJ1-5; D gene ambiguous. This CDR3 region has 14 residues. V dropped 0 bases and J dropped 0 bases, with 6 bases sitting between them. In germline, CDR1 is GTSNPN, CDR2 SVGIG (reference sequence). CDR3 nucleotide sequence: TGTGCCTGGAGTGTTTCTTATAGCAATCAGCCCCAGCATTTT. It translates to CAWSVSYSNQPQHF.

Only a few counts were recorded for this clone. This chain uses TRBV9 with TRBJ2-2; D is undetermined. The CDR3 is 17 residues long. Germline V gene sequence: CDR1 SGDLS, CDR2 YYNGEE. With 0 bases removed from V and 1 base from J, the gap between germline ends came to 13 bases. CDR3 amino acids: CASSVVGGTLNTGELFF. The CDR3 DNA follows: TGTGCCAGCAGCGTAGTCGGTGGTACTTTGAACACCGGGGAGCTGTTTTTT. Full variable domain (remainder filled in from reference TRBV9 and TRBJ2-2): DSGVTQTPKHLITATGQRVTLRCSPRSGDLSVYWYQQSLDQGLQFLIQYYNGEERAKGNILERFSAQQFPDLHSELNLSSLELGDSALYFCASSVVGGTLNTGELFFGEGSRLTVL.

The chain combines TRBV2 with TRBJ2-7; possible D gene TRBD2, 5 bases. The V end lost 3 bases, the J end lost 3 bases, and 9 bases lay between the germline ends. In germline, CDR1 is SNHLY, CDR2 FYNNEI. The CDR3 extends over 13 amino acids. The DNA of the CDR3 is TGTGCCAGCAGTGAGGACTCTAACTACGAGCAGTACTTC. It translates to CASSEDSNYEQYF.

The V gene is TRBV28, the J gene TRBJ2-7; TRBD2 aligns across 7 bases. The V segment lost 7 bases and the J segment 0 bases; nucleotides outside the gene matches: 15. Germline CDR1 and CDR2: MDHEN and SYDVKM. This CDR3 region has 17 residues. CDR3 nucleotides: TGTGCCAGCAACCAACCTCGGGGCGGGAGAACCTCCTACGAGCAGTACTTC. It translates to CASNQPRGGRTSYEQYF.

This clone has only a few counts. The chain recombines TRBV4-2 with TRBJ2-1; possible D gene TRBD1, 8 bases. The CDR3 is 14 amino acids. CDR1 and CDR2 (germline): LGHNA, YNFKEQ. Trimming shortened V by 5 bases and J by 9 bases, and 17 bases separated the two germline ends. In nucleotides, the CDR3 is TGTGCCAGCAGCTACACAGGGGGGGTAGGTGAGCAGTTCTTC. Protein product: CASSYTGGVGEQFF.

The chain joins TRBV11-2 to TRBJ1-1, with a tentative D call TRBD1 (6 bases). This CDR3 spans 17 amino acids. The germline V gene has CDR1 SGHAT and CDR2 FQNNGV. V was cut by 1 base and J by 3 bases, with 18 bases left in between. Here the CDR3 DNA reads TGTGCCAGCAGCTTAGTCTTGTTTGGGACAAGAGACACTGAAGCTTTCTTT. Residues: CASSLVLFGTRDTEAFF. Full variable domain (outside the CDR3, taken from reference TRBV11-2 and TRBJ1-1): EAGVAQSPRYKIIEKRQSVAFWCNPISGHATLYWYQQILGQGPKLLIQFQNNGVVDDSQLPKDRFSAERLKGVDSTLKIQPAKLEDSAVYLCASSLVLFGTRDTEAFFGQGTRLTVV.

This clone showed up just a few times. The gene calls are TRBV2 and TRBJ2-5, with D possibly TRBD2 on 6 matching bases. The CDR3 is 15 residues long. The V end was cut by 3 bases, the J end by 1 base, with 12 bases between. CDR1 is SNHLY, CDR2 FYNNEI, per germline. The CDR3 region has the DNA TGTGCCAGCAGTGACAACGGGAGTCGCCAAGAGACCCAGTACTTC. Protein sequence: CASSDNGSRQETQYF.

This clone was picked up a small number of times. V is TRBV10-3 and J is TRBJ2-2, with D perhaps TRBD2 (6 bases). The CDR3 is 14 residues long. Germline V gene data show CDR1 as ENHRY and CDR2 as SYGVKD. Trimming cost V 6 bases and J 6 bases, with 14 bases left between them. The CDR3 nucleotides are TGTGCCATCAGGGAGAGGGACTCCCCCGGGGAGCTGTTTTTT. Translated, it gives CAIRERDSPGELFF.